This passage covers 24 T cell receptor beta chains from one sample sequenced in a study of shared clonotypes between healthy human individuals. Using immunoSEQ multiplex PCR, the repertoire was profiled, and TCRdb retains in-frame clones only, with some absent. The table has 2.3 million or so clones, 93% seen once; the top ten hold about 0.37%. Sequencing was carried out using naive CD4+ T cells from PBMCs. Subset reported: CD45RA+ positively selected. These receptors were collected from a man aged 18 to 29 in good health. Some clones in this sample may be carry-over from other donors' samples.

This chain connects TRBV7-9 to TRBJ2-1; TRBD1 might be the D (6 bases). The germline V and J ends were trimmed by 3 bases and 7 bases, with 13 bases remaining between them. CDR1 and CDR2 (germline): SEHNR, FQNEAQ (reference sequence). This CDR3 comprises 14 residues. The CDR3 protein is CASSFTGQSNEQFF. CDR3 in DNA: TGTGCCAGCAGCTTTACAGGGCAATCGAATGAGCAGTTCTTC.

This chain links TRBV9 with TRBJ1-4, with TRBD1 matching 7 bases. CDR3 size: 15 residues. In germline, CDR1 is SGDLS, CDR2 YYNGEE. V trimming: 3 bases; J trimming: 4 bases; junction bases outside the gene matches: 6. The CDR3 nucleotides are TGTGCCAGCAGCGGGACAGGAGTTTATAATGAAAAACTGTTTTTT. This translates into CASSGTGVYNEKLFF.

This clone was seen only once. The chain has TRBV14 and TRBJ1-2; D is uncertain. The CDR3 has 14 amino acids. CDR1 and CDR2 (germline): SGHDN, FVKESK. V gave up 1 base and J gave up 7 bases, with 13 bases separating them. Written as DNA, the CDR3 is TGTGCCAGCAGCCAAGGATCCCAGGAGGCTGGCTACACCTTC. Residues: CASSQGSQEAGYTF.

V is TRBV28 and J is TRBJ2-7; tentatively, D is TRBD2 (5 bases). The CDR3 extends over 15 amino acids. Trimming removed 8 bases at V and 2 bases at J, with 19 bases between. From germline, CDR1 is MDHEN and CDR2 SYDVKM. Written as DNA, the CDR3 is TGTGCCAGCCACCTCGGAGGAACGGCCGCCTACGAGCAGTACTTC. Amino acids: CASHLGGTAAYEQYF. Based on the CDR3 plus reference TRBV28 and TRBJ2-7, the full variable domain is DVKVTQSSRYLVKRTGEKVFLECVQDMDHENMFWYRQDPGLGLRLIYFSYDVKMKEKGDIPEGYSVSREKKERFSLILESASTNQTSMYLCASHLGGTAAYEQYFGPGTRLTVT.

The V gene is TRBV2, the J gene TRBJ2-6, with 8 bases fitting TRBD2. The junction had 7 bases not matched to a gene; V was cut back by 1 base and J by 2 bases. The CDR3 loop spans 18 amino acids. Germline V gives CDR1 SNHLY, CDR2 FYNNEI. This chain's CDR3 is CASSEEGAGAPGANVLTF. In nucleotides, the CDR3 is TGTGCCAGCAGTGAAGAAGGAGCGGGAGCGCCTGGGGCCAACGTCCTGACTTTC.

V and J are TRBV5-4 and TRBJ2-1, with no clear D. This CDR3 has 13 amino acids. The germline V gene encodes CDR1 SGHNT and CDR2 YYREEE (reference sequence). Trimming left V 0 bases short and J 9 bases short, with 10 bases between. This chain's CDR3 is CASSLGLPGEQFF. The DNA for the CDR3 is TGTGCCAGCAGCTTGGGGCTACCCGGTGAGCAGTTCTTC.

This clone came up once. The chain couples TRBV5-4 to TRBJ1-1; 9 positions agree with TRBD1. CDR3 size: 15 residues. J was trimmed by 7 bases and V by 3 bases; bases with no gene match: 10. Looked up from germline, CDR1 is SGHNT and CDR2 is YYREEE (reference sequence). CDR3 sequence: CASSWGGTGGGEAFF. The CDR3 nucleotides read TGTGCCAGCAGCTGGGGTGGTACAGGGGGCGGTGAAGCTTTCTTT.

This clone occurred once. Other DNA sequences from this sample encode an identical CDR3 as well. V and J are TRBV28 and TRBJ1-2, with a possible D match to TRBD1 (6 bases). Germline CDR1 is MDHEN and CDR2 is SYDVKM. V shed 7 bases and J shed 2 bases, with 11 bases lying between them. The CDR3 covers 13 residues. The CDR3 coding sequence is TGTGCCAGCAATCCTACAGGGAACTATGGCTACACCTTC. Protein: CASNPTGNYGYTF.

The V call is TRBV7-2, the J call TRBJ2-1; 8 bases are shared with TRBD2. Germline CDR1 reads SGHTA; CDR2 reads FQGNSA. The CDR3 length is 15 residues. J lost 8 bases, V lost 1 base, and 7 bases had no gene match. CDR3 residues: CASSLGPGGPYEQFF. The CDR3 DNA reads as TGTGCCAGCAGCTTAGGGCCGGGAGGGCCTTATGAGCAGTTCTTC.

The CDR3: CAISSRTENTEAFF. DNA of the CDR3: TGTGCCATCAGTTCACGGACTGAGAACACTGAAGCTTTCTTT. V is TRBV10-3 and J is TRBJ1-1; D unclear. V gave up 5 bases and J gave up 1 base, with 11 bases separating them. This CDR3 spans 14 amino acids. Germline V CDR1 and CDR2: ENHRY, SYGVKD.

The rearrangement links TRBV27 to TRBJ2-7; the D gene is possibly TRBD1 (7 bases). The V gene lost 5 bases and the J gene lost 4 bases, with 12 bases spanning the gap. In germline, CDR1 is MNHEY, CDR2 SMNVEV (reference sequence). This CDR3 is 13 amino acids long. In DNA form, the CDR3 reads TGTGCCAGCAGTCAGCAGGGGGGATACGAGCAGTACTTC. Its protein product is CASSQQGGYEQYF.

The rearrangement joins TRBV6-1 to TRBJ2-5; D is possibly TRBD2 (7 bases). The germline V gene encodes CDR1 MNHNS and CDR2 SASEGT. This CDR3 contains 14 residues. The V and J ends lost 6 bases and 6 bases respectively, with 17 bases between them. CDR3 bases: TGTGCCAGCAGCCAAGGGGGGGCGGAGAAGACCCAGTACTTC. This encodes CASSQGGAEKTQYF.

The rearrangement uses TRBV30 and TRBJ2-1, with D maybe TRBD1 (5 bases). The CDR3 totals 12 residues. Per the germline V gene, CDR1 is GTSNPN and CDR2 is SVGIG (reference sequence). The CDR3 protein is CAGRATSNEQFF. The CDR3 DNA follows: TGTGCTGGCAGGGCCACCTCCAATGAGCAGTTCTTC.

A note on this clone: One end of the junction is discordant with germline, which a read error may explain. CDR3 protein: CASSLRDRENGQFF. In DNA, the CDR3 is TGTGCCAGCTCACTCCGGGACAGGGAGAATGGGCAGTTCTTC. V is TRBV18 and J is TRBJ2-1; 9 bases are shared with TRBD1. The CDR3 covers 14 residues. Germline-derived CDR1 and CDR2 are KGHSH and LQKENI.

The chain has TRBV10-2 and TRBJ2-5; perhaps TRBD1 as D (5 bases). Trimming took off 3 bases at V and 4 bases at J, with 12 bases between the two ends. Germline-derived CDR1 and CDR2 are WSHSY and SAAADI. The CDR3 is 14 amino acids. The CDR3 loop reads CASSDRVNGETQYF. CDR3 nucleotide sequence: TGCGCCAGCAGTGACAGGGTGAACGGAGAGACCCAGTACTTC.

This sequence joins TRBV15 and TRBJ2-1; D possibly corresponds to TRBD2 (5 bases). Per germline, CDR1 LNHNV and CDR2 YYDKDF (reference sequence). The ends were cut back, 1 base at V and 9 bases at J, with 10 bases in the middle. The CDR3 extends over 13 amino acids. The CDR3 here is CATSRVREGEQFF. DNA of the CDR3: TGTGCCACCAGCAGAGTACGTGAGGGTGAGCAGTTCTTC.

The CDR3: CSAATGSNQPQHF. CDR3 sequence (DNA): TGCAGCGCTGCGACAGGGAGCAATCAGCCCCAGCATTTT. The rearrangement uses TRBV29-1 and TRBJ1-5, with 7 bases aligning to TRBD1. V dropped 7 bases and J dropped 1; count of bases not matched to a gene: 4. In germline, CDR1 is SQVTM, CDR2 ANQGSEA. The CDR3 is made up of 13 amino acids.

In DNA, the CDR3 is TGCGCCAGCAGCTTGGTTTGGGACAGGGAGGTCTACGAGCAGTACTTC. This codes for CASSLVWDREVYEQYF. The chain combines TRBV5-1 with TRBJ2-7; 9 nucleotides match TRBD1. Trimming took 0 bases from V and 3 from J; bases not matched to a gene: 7. Germline V lookup: CDR1 SGHRS, CDR2 YFSETQ. The CDR3 length is 16 residues.

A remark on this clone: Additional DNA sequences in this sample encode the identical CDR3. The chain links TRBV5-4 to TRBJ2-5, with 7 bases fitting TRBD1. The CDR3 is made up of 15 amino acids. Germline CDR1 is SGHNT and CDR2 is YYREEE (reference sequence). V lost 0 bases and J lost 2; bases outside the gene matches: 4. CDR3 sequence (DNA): TGTGCCAGCAGCTTGGCACAGGGGAATCAAGAGACCCAGTACTTC. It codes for CASSLAQGNQETQYF.

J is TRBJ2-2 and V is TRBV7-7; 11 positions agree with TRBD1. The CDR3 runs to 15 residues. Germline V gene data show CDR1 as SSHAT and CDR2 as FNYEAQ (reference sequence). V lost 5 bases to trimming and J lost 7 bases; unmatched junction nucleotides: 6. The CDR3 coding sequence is TGTGCCAGCAGCCCTGGACAGGGGGCGTTCGGGGAGCTGTTTTTT. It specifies CASSPGQGAFGELFF.

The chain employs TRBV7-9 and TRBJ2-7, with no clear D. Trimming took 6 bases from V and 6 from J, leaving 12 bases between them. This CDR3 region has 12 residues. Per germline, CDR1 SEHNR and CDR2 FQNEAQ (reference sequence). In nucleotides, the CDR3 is TGTGCCAGCAGTCAGGCCCGGCTCGAGCAGTACTTC. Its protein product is CASSQARLEQYF.

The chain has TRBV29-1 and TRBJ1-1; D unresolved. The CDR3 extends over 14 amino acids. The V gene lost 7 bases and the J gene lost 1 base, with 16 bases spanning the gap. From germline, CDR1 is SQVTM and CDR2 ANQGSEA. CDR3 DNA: TGCAGCGCCGTCCGGAAAGTCTCGAACACTGAAGCTTTCTTT. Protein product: CSAVRKVSNTEAFF.

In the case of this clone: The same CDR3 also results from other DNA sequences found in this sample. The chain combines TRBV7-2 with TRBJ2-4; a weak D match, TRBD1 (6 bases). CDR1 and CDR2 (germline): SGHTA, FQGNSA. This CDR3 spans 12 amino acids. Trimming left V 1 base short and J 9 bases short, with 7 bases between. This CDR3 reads CASSLGGGIQYF. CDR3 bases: TGTGCCAGCAGCTTAGGAGGGGGCATTCAGTACTTC.

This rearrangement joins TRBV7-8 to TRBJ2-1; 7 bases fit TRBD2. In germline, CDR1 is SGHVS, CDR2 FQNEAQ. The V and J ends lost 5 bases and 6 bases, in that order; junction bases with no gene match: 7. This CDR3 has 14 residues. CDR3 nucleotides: TGTGCCAGCAGCGGATACGGGGGGAGCAATGAGCAGTTCTTC. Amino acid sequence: CASSGYGGSNEQFF.